These 7 T cell receptor beta chains were sequenced from one sample in a study of tumor-infiltrating lymphocytes in primary liver carcinoma. Bulk tissue was left unsorted, and RNA and DNA were co-extracted from roughly 20-30 mg of it. A constant-region primer served to make TCR beta cDNA from roughly 540 ng total RNA. Nested multiplex PCR, run for three rounds with slightly modified ARM-PCR, yielded TCR beta libraries. The study ran its first two PCR rounds for approximately 10 cycles each, using TRBV1-TRBV30 forward primers and a C-beta reverse primer. TCRdb reprocessed the multiplex PCR reads with MiXCR, giving one entry per CDR3 protein. Of 44,000 or so distinct CDR3 sequences listed, over 65% are singletons. The sample was liver tumor tissue from sampling region 5. Subset meaning: tumor region T5, tumor centre. Every receptor here comes from a man aged 35 to 55 with primary liver carcinoma and hepatitis B virus infection.

Remarks on this clonotype: A clone one base away is much larger, so this may be a read error. V is TRBV20-1 and J is TRBJ2-5; 8 positions match TRBD2. The germline V gene encodes CDR1 DFQATT and CDR2 SNEGSKA (reference sequence). J gave up 4 bases and V 0 bases, and 7 bases lay outside the gene matches. The CDR3 extends over 15 amino acids. The CDR3 is CSARDSSGVRETQYF. The CDR3 DNA sequence: TGCAGTGCTAGAGATAGTAGCGGGGTCCGAGAGACCCAGTACTTC.

This chain uses TRBV10-3 with TRBJ1-2; D perhaps matches TRBD1 (6 bases). Germline V gene sequence: CDR1 ENHRY, CDR2 SYGVKD. CDR3 size: 15 residues. V lost 7 bases to trimming and J lost 7 bases, with 22 bases between them. The CDR3: CAIMGAGDDRPGYTF. For the CDR3, the DNA is TGTGCCATCATGGGGGCAGGGGATGATCGACCTGGCTACACCTTC.

By proportion, this clonotype is medium-sized. The DNA of the CDR3 is TGTGCCAGTAGGGACGGGCCCTACGAGCAGTACTTC. This translates into CASRDGPYEQYF. V usage is TRBV11-1 and J usage is TRBJ2-7, with D possibly being TRBD1 or TRBD2 (5 bases each). In germline, CDR1 is SGHAT, CDR2 FQDESV (reference sequence). Trimming left V 9 bases short and J 2 bases short, with 11 bases between. This CDR3 spans 12 amino acids. The full variable domain, completed using reference TRBV11-1 and TRBJ2-7, is EAEVAQSPRYKITEKSQAVAFWCDPISGHATLYWYRQILGQGPELLVQFQDESVVDDSQLPKDRFSAERLKGVDSTLKIQPAELGDSAMYLCASRDGPYEQYFGPGTRLTVT.

The sample holds one count of this clonotype. The final CDR3 position lacks the conserved phenylalanine or tryptophan, pointing to a likely read error. The chain links TRBV6-1 to TRBJ1-5; 7 bases are a match to TRBD1. Per the germline V gene, CDR1 is MNHNS and CDR2 is SASEGT. V lost 1 base to trimming and J lost 11 bases; unmatched junction nucleotides: 8. The CDR3 is made up of 14 amino acids. CDR3 residues: CASSEDRGGQSQHV. Written as DNA, the CDR3 is TGTGCCAGCAGTGAAGACAGGGGAGGACAGTCCCAGCATGTT.

With respect to this clonotype: As the CDR3 is not closed by the conserved phenylalanine or tryptophan, this likely results from a read error. The V gene is TRBV6-1, the J gene TRBJ2-1; TRBD1 is a possible D gene (5 bases). The V gene's germline CDR1 is MNHNS and CDR2 SASEGT. The CDR3 is made up of 11 amino acids. CDR3 region: CTSSLRTEQFS. The CDR3, as DNA: TGTACCAGCAGCCTTCGGACAGAGCAGTTCTCC.

Remarks on this clonotype: The junction departs from the called germline gene at one end, perhaps through a read error. This chain uses TRBV4-1 with TRBJ2-7, with 11 bases aligning to TRBD2. Germline lookup yields CDR1 MGHRA and CDR2 YSYEKL. This CDR3 region has 16 residues. The CDR3 nucleotides read TGCACCAGCAGCGCGACTAGCGGGACCGGTTCGGGGGAGCAGTACTTC. This encodes CTSSATSGTGSGEQYF.

About this clonotype itself: One junction end disagrees with the germline gene, perhaps due to a read error. This chain uses TRBV6-5 with TRBJ2-6, with D perhaps TRBD1 (6 bases). The CDR3 consists of 16 residues. Germline CDR1 reads MNHEY; CDR2 reads SVGAGI. The CDR3 DNA sequence: TGTACCAGCAGGGCAGAGGACAGATCCGGGGCCAACGTCCTAACTTTC. Translation gives CTSRAEDRSGANVLTF.